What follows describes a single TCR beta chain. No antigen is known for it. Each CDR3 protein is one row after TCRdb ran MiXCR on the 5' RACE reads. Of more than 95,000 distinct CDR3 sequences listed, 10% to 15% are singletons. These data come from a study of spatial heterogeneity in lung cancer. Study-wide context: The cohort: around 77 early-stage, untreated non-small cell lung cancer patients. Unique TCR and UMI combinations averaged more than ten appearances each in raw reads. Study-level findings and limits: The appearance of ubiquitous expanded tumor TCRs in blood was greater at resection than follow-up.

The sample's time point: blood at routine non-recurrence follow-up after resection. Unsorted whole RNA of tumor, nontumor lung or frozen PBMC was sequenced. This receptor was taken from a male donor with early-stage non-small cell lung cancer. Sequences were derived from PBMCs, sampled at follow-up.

In DNA, the CDR3 is TGTGCCAGCAGTGAAGCCGGGCAAGAGACCCAGTACTTC. It yields the protein CASSEAGQETQYF. This chain links TRBV6-1 with TRBJ2-5, with no clear D. Germline CDR1 and CDR2: MNHNS and SASEGT. The germline V and J ends were trimmed by 0 bases and 2 bases, with 4 bases remaining between them. The CDR3 runs to 13 residues.